The 8 T cell receptor beta chains below come from one sample, sequenced in a study of blood T cell repertoires in COVID-19. TCRdb's copy holds only in-frame clones and misses some; the assay was immunoSEQ multiplex PCR. The sample gives 250,000 to 350,000 clones, roughly 90% of which show up once; less than 2.5% is in the top ten. Specimen: peripheral blood. The receptors were gathered from a man aged 18 to 35 with active or convalescent COVID-19.

This chain connects TRBV5-4 to TRBJ2-7, with a tentative D call TRBD2 (6 bases). The CDR3 runs to 12 residues. Trimming shortened V by 4 bases and J by 3 bases, and 8 bases separated the two germline ends. The germline V gene encodes CDR1 SGHNT and CDR2 YYREEE (reference sequence). This chain's CDR3 is CASSAGSYEQYF. As DNA, the CDR3 is TGTGCCAGCAGCGCCGGGAGCTACGAGCAGTACTTC. The full variable domain, completed using reference TRBV5-4 and TRBJ2-7, is ETGVTQSPTHLIKTRGQQVTLRCSSQSGHNTVSWYQQALGQGPQFIFQYYREEENGRGNFPPRFSGLQFPNYSSELNVNALELDDSALYLCASSAGSYEQYFGPGTRLTVT.

CDR3 nucleotides: TGTGCCAGCCGGTCAGGGCGAGGTAGGGGCTACACCTTC. Protein: CASRSGRGRGYTF. The genes are TRBV12-3 or TRBV12-4 and TRBJ1-2, with a weak D call TRBD1 (5 bases). CDR3 length equals 13 residues. The ends were cut back, 8 bases at V and 8 bases at J, with 18 bases in the middle.

The chain is built from TRBV7-9 and TRBJ1-6; 11 positions agree with TRBD1. The length of the CDR3 is 16 residues. Losses at the gene ends were 5 bases for V and 6 bases for J; bases not matched to a gene: 6. CDR1 SEHNR and CDR2 FQNEAQ come from the germline V gene (reference sequence). CDR3 coding DNA: TGTGCCAGCAGCCGGGGACAGGGGGTTTCTAATTCACCCCTCCACTTT. Protein sequence: CASSRGQGVSNSPLHF.

The table lists this clone with a count of one. The gene calls are TRBV5-6 and TRBJ2-7; TRBD2 is a possible D gene (6 bases). From germline, CDR1 is SGHDT and CDR2 YYEEEE. The CDR3 runs 14 residues. Between the trimmed V and J ends, which lost 7 bases and 3 bases, there was a span of 17 bases. The DNA of the CDR3 is TGTGCCAGCGGACGCGGGGCGGGAATCTACGAGCAGTACTTC. Its protein is CASGRGAGIYEQYF.

As concerns this clone: Other DNA sequences in this specimen translate into the identical CDR3. The chain uses TRBV4-3 and TRBJ1-1; D gene unclear. With 0 bases removed from V and 3 bases from J, the gap between germline ends came to 8 bases. The CDR3 covers 14 residues. The V gene's germline CDR1 is LGHNA and CDR2 YSLEER. The CDR3 protein is CASSQDRGYTEAFF. The CDR3 region has the DNA TGCGCCAGCAGCCAAGATCGCGGGTACACTGAAGCTTTCTTT.

The chain links TRBV7-9 to TRBJ1-1; D remains unclear. Germline CDR1 SEHNR, CDR2 FQNEAQ (reference sequence). Trimming stripped 4 bases from V and 8 bases from J, with 2 bases between. This CDR3 is built from 9 residues. In DNA form, the CDR3 reads TGTGCCAGCAGCTCGGAAGCTTTCTTT. It encodes CASSSEAFF.

The chain carries TRBV11-2 and TRBJ1-2; maybe TRBD1 (6 bases). Trimming took 5 bases from V and 6 from J, leaving 16 bases between them. The germline gives CDR1 SGHAT, CDR2 FQNNGV. This CDR3 is built from 14 residues. As DNA, the CDR3 is TGTGCCAGCAGCCCAGGGGTAGGGGCGAATGGCTACACCTTC. This encodes CASSPGVGANGYTF.

The chain has TRBV3-1 (or the pseudogene TRBV3-2) and TRBJ1-2, with D tentatively TRBD1 (5 bases). Trimming took 0 bases from V and 4 from J, leaving 15 bases between them. The CDR3 extends over 16 amino acids. Germline V gene lookup returns CDR1 LGHDT and CDR2 YNNKEL (reference sequence). The CDR3 nucleotides are TGTGCCAGCAGCCAAGACAGGGCAACTCGACTCTATGGCTACACCTTC. It is translated as CASSQDRATRLYGYTF.